Shown below are 32 T cell receptor beta chains from a single sample sequenced in a study of cytomegalovirus exposure and HLA in healthy donors. Produced via immunoSEQ multiplex PCR; TCRdb's table is partial and in-frame only. The repertoire includes 300,000 to 400,000 clones, 75% to 90% of them detected once, and roughly 0.82% sits in the top ten. The sample consisted of PBMCs. All receptors derive from a woman under 30 in good health and CMV-seronegative.

This sequence joins TRBV2 and TRBJ2-7; 7 bases are a match to TRBD1. Germline lookup yields CDR1 SNHLY and CDR2 FYNNEI. The junction had 9 bases not matched to a gene; V was cut back by 7 bases and J by 6 bases. The CDR3 consists of 13 residues. DNA of the CDR3: TGTGCCAGCACTCCCTGGGACAGAGGCGAGCAGTACTTC. This translates into CASTPWDRGEQYF.

The chain couples TRBV2 to TRBJ2-2; D might be TRBD2 (5 bases). V was cut by 11 bases and J by 0 bases, with 10 bases left in between. Germline V gene lookup returns CDR1 SNHLY and CDR2 FYNNEI. The CDR3 spans 13 residues. CDR3 nucleotides: TGTGCCGGTCGGGGAGCGAACACCGGGGAGCTGTTTTTT. The encoded protein is CAGRGANTGELFF.

Comments on this clone: The junction differs from germline at one of its ends, possibly a read error. This chain joins TRBV6-5 and TRBJ2-5, with 8 bases matching TRBD2. The V gene's germline CDR1 is MNHEY and CDR2 SVGAGI. CDR3 length: 14 amino acids. CDR3 nucleotide sequence: TGTGCCAGCAGTCCTACTAGCGGACAAGAGGCCCAGTACTTC. It translates to CASSPTSGQEAQYF.

This clone was recorded only once. The rearrangement links TRBV5-5 to TRBJ1-5; 7 bases match TRBD1. Germline values: CDR1 SGHKS, CDR2 YYEKEE (reference sequence). Germline trimming cut 2 bases from V and 2 bases from J; bases unmatched to any gene: 4. This CDR3 has 15 residues. CDR3 loop: CASSFRGLGNQPQHF. As DNA, the CDR3 is TGTGCCAGCAGCTTTAGGGGGCTCGGCAATCAGCCCCAGCATTTT. Together with reference TRBV5-5 and TRBJ1-5, the CDR3 gives the full variable domain: DAGVTQSPTHLIKTRGQQVTLRCSPISGHKSVSWYQQVLGQGPQFIFQYYEKEERGRGNFPDRFSARQFPNYSSELNVNALLLGDSALYLCASSFRGLGNQPQHFGDGTRLSIL.

The chain joins TRBV6-6 to TRBJ2-7; D is perhaps TRBD2 (7 bases). The CDR3 consists of 13 residues. Trimming took 5 bases from V and 7 from J, leaving 15 bases between them. Germline CDR1 reads MNHNY; CDR2 reads SVGAGI (reference sequence). The CDR3 coding sequence is TGTGCCAGCAGTACAGGGTGGGGGGGTGAGCAGTACTTC. Translated: CASSTGWGGEQYF.

The V call is TRBV27, the J call TRBJ2-1, with TRBD2 matching over 12 bases. Germline assignment: CDR1 MNHEY and CDR2 SMNVEV (reference sequence). With 6 bases clipped from V and 6 bases from J, the junction kept 9 bases outside the gene matches. This CDR3 has 16 amino acids. The CDR3 here is CASRSGTSGLINEQFF. The CDR3 nucleotides are TGTGCCAGCAGATCTGGGACTAGCGGGCTGATCAATGAGCAGTTCTTC.

The chain combines TRBV15 with TRBJ2-3, with TRBD2 matching 8 bases. Germline V gene sequence: CDR1 LNHNV, CDR2 YYDKDF (reference sequence). Germline trimming cut 0 bases from V and 2 bases from J; bases unmatched to any gene: 16. This CDR3 has 20 amino acids. CDR3 in DNA: TGTGCCACCAGCAGAGATCCCGGCGGGGGGCCCACGGTCGTCACAGATACGCAGTATTTT. Residues: CATSRDPGGGPTVVTDTQYF.

The rearrangement uses TRBV7-6 and TRBJ1-4; D unclear. Trimming stripped 5 bases from V and 0 bases from J, with 13 bases between. This CDR3 is built from 16 residues. Germline V CDR1 and CDR2: SGHVS, FNYEAQ. The CDR3, as DNA: TGTGCCAGCAGCCCAGGATCCGTCCCAACTAATGAAAAACTGTTTTTT. Its protein product is CASSPGSVPTNEKLFF.

This clone was detected only a few times. The rearrangement links TRBV18 to TRBJ1-2; D uncertain. CDR1 is KGHSH and CDR2 is LQKENI in the germline V gene. Trimming left V 3 bases short and J 6 bases short, with 11 bases between. The CDR3 is made up of 13 amino acids. The CDR3 coding sequence is TGTGCCAGCTCACCTGGAGGGCTCGATGGCTACACCTTC. This encodes CASSPGGLDGYTF.

This clone was picked up one time. The V call is TRBV5-6, the J call TRBJ1-1, with D possibly being TRBD1 (5 bases). V lost 0 bases and J 6 bases, leaving 9 bases between the germline ends. The germline V gene has CDR1 SGHDT and CDR2 YYEEEE. The CDR3 runs 13 residues. CDR3 nucleotide sequence: TGTGCCAGCAGCTTGGGGCAGGGTTCTGAAGCTTTCTTT. It codes for CASSLGQGSEAFF.

The rearrangement links TRBV5-1 to TRBJ1-4; D is perhaps TRBD1 (5 bases). Trimming pared 4 bases from V and 7 bases from J, leaving 20 bases between. CDR3 length: 16 residues. Germline CDR1 is SGHRS and CDR2 is YFSETQ. The CDR3 region is CASSQPSGEGGEKLFF. The CDR3 DNA is TGCGCCAGCAGCCAACCGTCGGGGGAAGGTGGTGAAAAACTGTTTTTT.

The genes are TRBV2 and TRBJ2-3; D not resolved. Trimming left V 5 bases short and J 11 bases short, with 26 bases between. This CDR3 region has 16 residues. CDR1 and CDR2 from the germline V gene are SNHLY and FYNNEI. DNA of the CDR3: TGTGCCAGCAGTAGGAAGGTCTTAGACACACCCCCCGGGCAGTATTTT. This encodes CASSRKVLDTPPGQYF. Drawing the rest from reference TRBV2 and TRBJ2-3, the complete variable domain is EPEVTQTPSHQVTQMGQEVILRCVPISNHLYFYWYRQILGQKVEFLVSFYNNEISEKSEIFDDQFSVERPDGSNFTLKIRSTKLEDSAMYFCASSRKVLDTPPGQYFGPGTRLTVL.

The chain has TRBV7-8 and TRBJ1-1, with 10 bases matching TRBD1. The CDR3 has 15 amino acids. The V gene end was trimmed by 3 bases and the J gene end by 1 base; junction bases not matched to a gene: 2. From germline, CDR1 is SGHVS and CDR2 FQNEAQ. In nucleotides, the CDR3 is TGTGCCAGCAGCTTCCGGGACAGGGGGAACACTGAAGCTTTCTTT. This codes for CASSFRDRGNTEAFF.

The chain combines TRBV5-4 with TRBJ2-1; D is unclear. Germline V gene sequence: CDR1 SGHNT, CDR2 YYREEE (reference sequence). This CDR3 has 13 amino acids. V gave up 0 bases and J gave up 8 bases, with 9 bases separating them. As DNA, the CDR3 is TGTGCCAGCAGCTTGGCCTCTGTAGATGAGCAGTTCTTC. It is translated as CASSLASVDEQFF.

This clone occurred once. The rearrangement links TRBV4-1 to TRBJ1-5; no clear D. V was cut by 0 bases and J by 3 bases, with 15 bases left in between. The germline CDR1 and CDR2 sequences are MGHRA and YSYEKL. The CDR3 runs 17 residues. The CDR3 region has the DNA TGCGCCAGCAGCCAAGACCAAACGACATCTACCAATCAGCCCCAGCATTTT. Its translation is CASSQDQTTSTNQPQHF.

The V call is TRBV5-1, the J call TRBJ2-1; D not certain. Trimming stripped 2 bases from V and 0 bases from J, with 9 bases between. The CDR3 is 15 amino acids. Germline CDR1 SGHRS, CDR2 YFSETQ. The CDR3 DNA is TGCGCCAGCAGCTTAACTACCCTCTCCTACAATGAGCAGTTCTTC. It yields the protein CASSLTTLSYNEQFF.

The chain carries TRBV20-1 and TRBJ1-4; the D gene is possibly TRBD1 (6 bases). Trimming stripped 5 bases from V and 7 bases from J, with 8 bases between. The CDR3 runs 11 residues. Germline V gene lookup returns CDR1 DFQATT and CDR2 SNEGSKA (reference sequence). This chain's CDR3 is CSAQDSEKLFF. CDR3 sequence (DNA): TGCAGTGCTCAGGACAGTGAAAAACTGTTTTTT.

V is TRBV30 and J is TRBJ2-1, with D possibly being TRBD2 (6 bases). V was pared by 2 bases and J by 1 base, with 12 bases between. This CDR3 region has 15 residues. Germline CDR1 and CDR2: GTSNPN and SVGIG (reference sequence). CDR3: CAWSISGGSYNEQFF. CDR3 DNA sequence: TGTGCCTGGAGTATTAGCGGAGGTTCCTACAATGAGCAGTTCTTC.

The gene calls are TRBV10-2 and TRBJ2-3; 8 bases align to TRBD1. There are 14 residues in the CDR3. Per germline, CDR1 WSHSY and CDR2 SAAADI. Germline trimming cut 9 bases from V and 2 bases from J; bases unmatched to any gene: 7. CDR3 protein: CASRRGRLTDTQYF. CDR3 nucleotide sequence: TGCGCCAGTCGCAGGGGGCGCCTCACAGATACGCAGTATTTT.

This clone appeared once. The rearrangement links TRBV5-1 to TRBJ1-2; 7 nucleotides match TRBD1. This CDR3 contains 16 residues. The V and J ends lost 0 bases and 4 bases, in that order; junction bases with no gene match: 9. Looked up from germline, CDR1 is SGHRS and CDR2 is YFSETQ. The CDR3 sequence is CASSLAGTAFGYGYTF. The CDR3 bases are TGCGCCAGCAGCTTGGCCGGGACAGCCTTCGGCTATGGCTACACCTTC.

This chain uses TRBV28 with TRBJ1-1, with a possible D match to TRBD1 (6 bases). Germline values: CDR1 MDHEN, CDR2 SYDVKM. The CDR3 runs to 15 residues. Trimming pared 9 bases from V and 5 bases from J, leaving 22 bases between. For the CDR3, the DNA is TGTGCCAGTTCGACAGGCCATCCTGGTGGGACTGAAGCTTTCTTT. As protein: CASSTGHPGGTEAFF.

The J gene is TRBJ2-2, the V gene TRBV1; the table's TRBD2 call for D was not verified on the DNA. TRBV1 is a listed pseudogene. The CDR3 runs to 13 residues. The CDR3 coding sequence is TGCACCAGCAGCCCGGGGAACACCGGGGAGCTGTTTTTT. This encodes CTSSPGNTGELFF.

The rearrangement joins TRBV7-6 to TRBJ2-7; 9 nucleotides match TRBD2. Germline CDR1 and CDR2: SGHVS and FNYEAQ. The CDR3 covers 13 residues. Trimming at V came to 3 bases and at J to 5 bases, leaving 2 bases not matched to a gene. The CDR3 DNA reads as TGTGCCAGCAGCTTTGGACTAGCGAACGAGCAGTACTTC. Amino acid sequence: CASSFGLANEQYF.

V usage is TRBV30 and J usage is TRBJ2-2, with 12 bases fitting TRBD2. V dropped 5 bases and J dropped 5; count of bases not matched to a gene: 12. The length of the CDR3 is 17 residues. Looked up from germline, CDR1 is GTSNPN and CDR2 is SVGIG (reference sequence). The CDR3 DNA is TGTGCCTGGGGGAGTTGGATGGGGACTAGCGGGACCGGGGAGCTGTTTTTT. Translated, it gives CAWGSWMGTSGTGELFF.

The chain joins TRBV6-1 to TRBJ1-5, with D uncertain. CDR1 and CDR2 (germline): MNHNS, SASEGT. There are 15 residues in the CDR3. Trimming removed 2 bases from V and 4 bases from J, with 12 bases in between. This CDR3 reads CASSELTFLNQPQHF. In nucleotides, the CDR3 is TGTGCCAGCAGTGAACTCACATTTCTGAATCAGCCCCAGCATTTT.

This clone was seen more than once but under ten times. The V and J genes are TRBV19 and TRBJ1-5; D not resolved. CDR1 is LNHDA, CDR2 SQIVND, per germline (reference sequence). The CDR3 is 12 amino acids. Trimming took off 0 bases at V and 10 bases at J, with 7 bases between the two ends. The CDR3 protein is CASSIEGGPQHF. The CDR3 DNA reads TGTGCCAGTAGTATAGAGGGAGGCCCCCAGCATTTT.

This clone was seen more than once but under ten times. This chain uses TRBV7-9 with TRBJ1-2; the match to TRBD1 covers 7 bases. The V and J ends lost 5 bases and 6 bases, in that order; junction bases with no gene match: 9. CDR1 is SEHNR, CDR2 FQNEAQ, per germline (reference sequence). This CDR3 comprises 14 residues. For the CDR3, the DNA is TGTGCCAGCAGCCAGCCCCGACAGGGAGATGGCTACACCTTC. This translates into CASSQPRQGDGYTF.

The chain employs TRBV28 and TRBJ1-5; TRBD1 matches at 7 bases. Trimming cost V 3 bases and J 6 bases; bases outside gene matches: 8. This CDR3 has 15 amino acids. Germline V gene data show CDR1 as MDHEN and CDR2 as SYDVKM. The CDR3 spells CASSLGRQGSQPQHF. The CDR3 DNA is TGTGCCAGCAGTTTGGGTAGACAGGGCAGTCAGCCCCAGCATTTT.

V gene TRBV6-4 combines with J gene TRBJ2-1; 7 nucleotides line up with TRBD2. V dropped 6 bases and J dropped 6; count of bases not matched to a gene: 11. Germline lookup yields CDR1 MRHNA and CDR2 SNTAGT. The CDR3 has 15 residues. The CDR3 loop is CASSPQGGVSNEQFF. The CDR3 DNA reads as TGTGCCAGCAGCCCCCAGGGAGGGGTTAGCAATGAGCAGTTCTTC.

This sequence joins TRBV23-1 and TRBJ2-5; D is unresolved. TRBV23-1 is identified as an open reading frame with a role that is uncertain. CDR3 length equals 13 residues. Deletions cut 8 bases from V and 6 bases from J, with 16 bases between. This CDR3 reads CASVIRRRKTQYF. DNA for the CDR3: TGCGCCAGCGTAATCAGAAGGAGAAAGACCCAGTACTTC.

The V gene is TRBV10-3, the J gene TRBJ2-1, with TRBD2 as a possible D gene (5 bases). Germline CDR1 reads ENHRY; CDR2 reads SYGVKD. The CDR3 spans 12 residues. Deletions cut 2 bases from V and 8 bases from J, with 7 bases between. CDR3 residues: CAISEGSDEQFF. For the CDR3, the DNA is TGTGCCATCAGTGAGGGGAGCGATGAGCAGTTCTTC.

The V gene is TRBV4-1, the J gene TRBJ1-1; D gene ambiguous. V lost 2 bases to trimming and J lost 1 base, with 11 bases between them. Germline lookup yields CDR1 MGHRA and CDR2 YSYEKL. The CDR3 is 15 amino acids. CDR3 in DNA: TGCGCCAGCAGCCAATCCTCTACCGAGAACACTGAAGCTTTCTTT. Its translation is CASSQSSTENTEAFF.